This paragraph reports one TCR beta chain. What antigen it recognizes has not been identified. No per-base quality is available; no much larger clone lies one base away. This record belongs to a study of T cell repertoires in aging, cancer and after chemotherapy (dated by TCRdb to between 2017 and 2020). Broadly, across the study: Six donor age groups were covered, ranging from 30 or younger up to 70 or older, and each group contained at least three individuals. The complete dataset included about 9.1 million TCR reads. Control TCR repertoires from healthy donors were recorded across several months to years, and re-sampling revealed clear clonal overlap. To examine immunoaging and T cell reconstitution after chemotherapy, the study profiled TCR beta repertoires in peripheral blood from healthy donors and cancer patients. A cohort of 200 to 250 cancer patients (94 with hematological and around 130 with solid cancers) was assembled, and 95 to 100 healthy donors were included as a reference group. What the study reported, not specific to this receptor: The authors noted that the repertoire data do not allow conclusions about immunological memory after chemotherapy. In both cancer cohorts, the median generation probability rose over the chemotherapy interval, which suggests that the repertoire was reconstituted through rebound thymic output. Untreated patients with hematological or solid cancers showed significantly lower blood TCR diversity and higher clonality than age-matched healthy donors. Declining TCR diversity with age in healthy donors was mainly explained by loss of richness; in cancer patients, loss of evenness also contributed.

Rearranged TRB sequences spanning V, D and J segments were amplified in a multiplex touch-down PCR with a mixed TRB-A/B primer pool. Illumina adapters and sample indices were attached to the amplicons in two consecutive PCR reactions using Phusion HS II polymerase. After gel purification with the NucleoSpin Gel and PCR Clean-up kit, the amplicons were checked using Qubit and an Agilent 2100 Bioanalyzer. The libraries were sequenced on an Illumina MiSeq with 600-cycle, single-indexed, paired-end runs. For the original study's pipeline: MiXCR versions 2.12 and 3.0.5 were used to process the TRB sequences. Each unique CDR3 nucleotide sequence counted as one clone, and only productive sequences with at least two reads were retained. The repertoire metrics were Shannon diversity, evenness, clonality (calculated as one minus evenness), and diversity profiles parameterized by alpha from 0 to 5. The IGoR algorithm was used to compute generation probabilities of clones in paired pre- and post-chemotherapy samples. The public reads were quality trimmed at Q25 with fastp and then assembled into clones with MiXCR by TCRdb, keeping productive beta chains. Identical CDR3 proteins give one entry, which carries the most common genes and DNA. The V and J calls reflect TCRdb's pipeline rather than the authors' work. For this sample the table gives approximately 11,000 distinct CDR3 sequences, of which 25% to 35% were detected only once. The top ten constitute under 2.5% of the sample.

TCR beta rearrangements were amplified from genomic DNA isolated from peripheral blood, not from sorted cells or RNA. Sequenced material: blood. This receptor was taken from a human donor in good health.

The CDR3 corresponds to CASSLSLSYGAKNTGELFF. The sequence in DNA is TGTGCCAGCAGTCTATCCCTCTCGTACGGGGCCAAGAACACCGGGGAGCTGTTTTTT. The sequence is built from TRBV6-5 and TRBJ2-2, with the D assignment possibly TRBD1 or TRBD2, given 5 matching bases for each. The CDR3 numbers 19 residues from cysteine through phenylalanine. Of all the DNA, just the CDR3 is kept, 57 bases in frame from base 1. V was cut back by 5 bases and J by 1 base, leaving a gap of 23 bases between them. The germline V gene supplies CDR1 MNHEY and CDR2 SVGAGI.